These T cell receptor beta chains were read from a single sample in a study of control samples from healthy donors and cancer patients. The repertoire was sequenced with immunoSEQ multiplex PCR; TCRdb's copy has only in-frame clones and lacks some. The profile shows 150,000 to 180,000 clones, just under 95% of them singletons. The sequenced sample consisted of blood. These receptors all come from a man in his forties in good health. CDR3s include the opening cysteine and the closing phenylalanine or tryptophan. The D gene is left open where the match is weak. The listing skips clone size in some rows; elsewhere it reads once, few, many or a size class.

>TRBV7-3|TRBJ1-6|.|.
TGTGCCAGCAGCTTAACTACGGGGAATAATTCACCCCTCCACTTT
CASSLTTGNNSPLHF
>TRBV19|TRBJ1-2|.|.
TGTGCCAGTAGTATGACGGGGGCATCGGCTGGCTACACCTTC
CASSMTGASAGYTF
>TRBV5-1|TRBJ1-2|TRBD1|.
TGCGCCAGCAGCTGGGGACAGGGGTATGGCTACACCTTC
CASSWGQGYGYTF
>TRBV24-1|TRBJ2-1|.|.
TGTGCCACCAGTCAAGGGGGATCCTACAATGAGCAGTTCTTC
CATSQGGSYNEQFF
>TRBV12-1|TRBJ2-1|.|.
TGTGCCAGCAGCTTTGAGGGGACAGAGTACAATGAGCAGTTCTTC
CASSFEGTEYNEQFF
>TRBV4-1|TRBJ1-2|TRBD1|.
TGCGCCAGCAGCCAACACAGGGGGCAATTCTCCGATGGCTACACCTTC
CASSQHRGQFSDGYTF
>TRBV4-3|TRBJ1-3|.|.
TGCGCCAGCAGCCAAGATGCACAGGGAGTAGGAAACACCATATATTTT
CASSQDAQGVGNTIYF
>TRBV24-1|TRBJ1-2|TRBD1|once
TGTGCCACCAGTGAACACAGGGGAGACTTCTATGGCTACACCTTC
CATSEHRGDFYGYTF
>TRBV5-8|TRBJ1-6|.|.
TGTGCCAGCAGCGGACGGGGGAATTCACCCCTCCACTTT
CASSGRGNSPLHF
>TRBV10-2|TRBJ2-7|TRBD2|.
TGCGCCAGCAGTGCCGCGGGGGGGCCACATCGCGAGCAGTACTTC
CASSAAGGPHREQYF
>TRBV6-5|TRBJ1-6|.|.
TGTGCCAGCAGGCGGACGGAGAATTCACCCCTCCACTTT
CASRRTENSPLHF
>TRBV19|TRBJ1-2|.|.
TGTGCCACGGGGGCCTATGGGATCCACTATGGCTACACCTTC
CATGAYGIHYGYTF
>TRBV6-5|TRBJ1-5|TRBD1|.
TGTGCCAGCAGTTACGGGACAGGGGTTCAGCCCCAGCATTTT
CASSYGTGVQPQHF
>TRBV13|TRBJ2-2|.|.
TGTGCCAGCAGCCGGACTCAGAGCCATCTAAGTAACACCGGGGAGCTGTTTTTT
CASSRTQSHLSNTGELFF
>TRBV27|TRBJ2-7|TRBD1|.
TGTGCCAGCAAGAGACCGGGACAGGGATACGAGCAGTACTTC
CASKRPGQGYEQYF
>TRBV6-1|TRBJ1-5|.|once
TGTGCCAGCAGTGAGTCGGGGGCTGGACAGCCCCAGCATTTT
CASSESGAGQPQHF
>TRBV4-1|TRBJ1-1|.|.
TGCGCCAGCAGCCAAAAGGGTAACACTGAAGCTTTCTTT
CASSQKGNTEAFF
>TRBV27|TRBJ1-1|.|once
TGTGCCAGCAGTTTATCTCGACAGAGCACTGAAGCTTTCTTT
CASSLSRQSTEAFF
>TRBV5-1|TRBJ1-3|.|.
TGCGCCAGCAGCTTGGGGCAGCCCTCTGGAAACACCATATATTTT
CASSLGQPSGNTIYF
>TRBV7-9|TRBJ1-3|.|.
TGTGCCAGCAGCTCGGCGGACACCCCCTCTGGAAACACCATATATTTT
CASSSADTPSGNTIYF
>TRBV11-2|TRBJ1-2|TRBD1|.
TGTGCCAGCAACCCGGGACAGACTACTAACTATGGCTACACCTTC
CASNPGQTTNYGYTF
>TRBV24-1|TRBJ1-2|.|.
TGTGCCACCAGTGAGGCAGGGAATAACTATGGCTACACCTTC
CATSEAGNNYGYTF
>TRBV9|TRBJ1-4|TRBD1|.
TGTGCCAGCAGCGTAGGGGACAGGAACGAAAAACTGTTTTTT
CASSVGDRNEKLFF